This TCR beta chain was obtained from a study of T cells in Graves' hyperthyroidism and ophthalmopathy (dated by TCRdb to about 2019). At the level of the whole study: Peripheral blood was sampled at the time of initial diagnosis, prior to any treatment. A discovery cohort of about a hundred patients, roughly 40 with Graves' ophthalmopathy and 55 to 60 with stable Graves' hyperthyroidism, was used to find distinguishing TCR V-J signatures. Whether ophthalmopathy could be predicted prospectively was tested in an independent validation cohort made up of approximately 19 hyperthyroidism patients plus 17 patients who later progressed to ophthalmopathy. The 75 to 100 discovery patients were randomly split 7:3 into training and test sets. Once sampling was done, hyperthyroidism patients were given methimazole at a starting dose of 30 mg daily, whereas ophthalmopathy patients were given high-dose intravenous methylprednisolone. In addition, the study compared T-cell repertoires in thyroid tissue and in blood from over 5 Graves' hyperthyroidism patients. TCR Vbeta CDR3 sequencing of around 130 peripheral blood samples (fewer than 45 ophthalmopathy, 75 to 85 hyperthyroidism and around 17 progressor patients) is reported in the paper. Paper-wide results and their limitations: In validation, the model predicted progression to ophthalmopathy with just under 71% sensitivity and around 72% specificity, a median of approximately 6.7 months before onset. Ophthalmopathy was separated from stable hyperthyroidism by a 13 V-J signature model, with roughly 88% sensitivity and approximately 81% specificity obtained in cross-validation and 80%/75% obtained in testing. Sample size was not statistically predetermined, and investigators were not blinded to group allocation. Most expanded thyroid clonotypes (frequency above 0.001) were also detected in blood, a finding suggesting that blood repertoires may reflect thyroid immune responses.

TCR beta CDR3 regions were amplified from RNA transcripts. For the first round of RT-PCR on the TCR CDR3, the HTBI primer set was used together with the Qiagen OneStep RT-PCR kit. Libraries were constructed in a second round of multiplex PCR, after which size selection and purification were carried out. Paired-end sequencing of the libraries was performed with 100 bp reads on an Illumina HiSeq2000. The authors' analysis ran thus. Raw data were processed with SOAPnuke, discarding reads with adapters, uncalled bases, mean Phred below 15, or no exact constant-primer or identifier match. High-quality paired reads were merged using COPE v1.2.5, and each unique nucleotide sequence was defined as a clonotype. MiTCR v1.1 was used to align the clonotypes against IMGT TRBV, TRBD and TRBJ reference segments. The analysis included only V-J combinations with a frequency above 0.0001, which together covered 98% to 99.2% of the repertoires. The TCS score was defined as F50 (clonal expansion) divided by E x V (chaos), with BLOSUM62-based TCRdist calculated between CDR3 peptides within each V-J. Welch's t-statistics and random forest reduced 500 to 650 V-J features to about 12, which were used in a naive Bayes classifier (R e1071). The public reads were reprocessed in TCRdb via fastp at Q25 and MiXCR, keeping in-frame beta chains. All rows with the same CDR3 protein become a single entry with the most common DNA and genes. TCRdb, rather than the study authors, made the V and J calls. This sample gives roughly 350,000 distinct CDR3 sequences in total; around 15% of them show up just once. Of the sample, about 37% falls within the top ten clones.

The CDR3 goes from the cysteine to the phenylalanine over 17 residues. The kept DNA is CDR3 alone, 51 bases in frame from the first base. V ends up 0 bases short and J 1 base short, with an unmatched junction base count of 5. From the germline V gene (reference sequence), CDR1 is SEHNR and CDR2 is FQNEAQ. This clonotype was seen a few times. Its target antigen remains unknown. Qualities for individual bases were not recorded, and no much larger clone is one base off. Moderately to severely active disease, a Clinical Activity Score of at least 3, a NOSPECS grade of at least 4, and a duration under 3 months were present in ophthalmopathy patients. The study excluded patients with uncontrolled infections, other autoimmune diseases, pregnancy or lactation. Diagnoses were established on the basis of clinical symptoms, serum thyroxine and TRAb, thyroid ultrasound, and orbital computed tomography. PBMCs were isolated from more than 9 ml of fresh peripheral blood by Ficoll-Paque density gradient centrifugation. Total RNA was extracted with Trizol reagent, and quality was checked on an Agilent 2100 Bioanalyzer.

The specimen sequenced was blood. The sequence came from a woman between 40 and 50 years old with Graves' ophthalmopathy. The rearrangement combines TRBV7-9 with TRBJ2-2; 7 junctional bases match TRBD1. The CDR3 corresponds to CASSLAWDSQNTGELFF. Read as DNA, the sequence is TGTGCCAGCAGCTTAGCTTGGGACAGTCAGAACACCGGGGAGCTGTTTTTT.